This entry describes one TCR beta chain. Its cognate antigen is unknown. Vbeta (60) and Jbeta (13) primers were used in the PCR. Method: immunoSEQ multiplex PCR; TCRdb's copy keeps in-frame clones and lacks some. The sample lists about 160,000 clones; around 84% were seen once. The CDR3 has 15 residues. CDR1 and CDR2 (germline): SGHTA, FQGTGA. V shed 3 bases, J shed 10 bases, and the junction held 5 bases outside the gene matches. The data were taken from a study of cytomegalovirus exposure and HLA in healthy donors. Study findings and constraints: A link between a missense DCLRE1C variant and TCR beta V- and J-gene trimming emerged from a later analysis.

The TCR was taken from a man between 18 and 35 years old in good health and CMV-seropositive. This rearrangement joins TRBV7-3 to TRBJ1-6, with 11 bases matching TRBD1. Sequencing was done on a sample of PBMCs. As DNA, the CDR3 is TGTGCCAGCAGCTTGGGACAGGGGGTCGGATCACCCCTCCACTTT. It translates to CASSLGQGVGSPLHF.